This TCR beta chain derives from a study of T cells after yellow fever vaccination. Study background: In the case of low-cell-number fractions, SMART-Seq v4 Ultra Low Input was used for preparation. Whole-study results and caveats: It was a weaker secondary response, yet one that peaked faster, at day 5 versus 15. Just a small share of clonotypes turned up in the CD4 compartment as well as the CD8 compartment.

MiXCR, run by TCRdb on the 5' RACE reads, gives a single entry per CDR3 protein. The sample carries hundreds of thousands of distinct CDR3 sequences, approximately 10% recorded once. Per the germline V gene, CDR1 is WSHSY and CDR2 is SAAADI. Deletions cut 2 bases from V and 3 bases from J, with 7 bases between. The CDR3 sequence is 13 residues long. About this clonotype: Its antigen remains unknown.

The source is a man aged 18 to 29 who received the YFV17D yellow fever vaccine. Here the sequenced sample was PBMCs, taken on the day of the first yellow fever vaccination. The genes are TRBV10-2 and TRBJ1-2, with D unresolved. DNA for the CDR3: TGCGCCAGCAGTGAGAGTCTCCACTATGGCTACACCTTC. The encoded protein is CASSESLHYGYTF.